The rows below give T cell receptor beta chains drawn from one sample of a study of cytomegalovirus exposure and HLA in healthy donors. Sequencing used immunoSEQ multiplex PCR; TCRdb keeps in-frame clones, though not all of them. Counted here are 60,000 to 85,000 clones, about 79% occurring once; the ten biggest clones make up approximately 17%. The sequencing input was PBMCs. Receptors originate from a man in his sixties or seventies in good health and CMV-seropositive. CDR3s include the opening cysteine and the closing phenylalanine or tryptophan. The D gene is left open where the match is weak. A row's size may be missing; if present it is once, few, many or a size class.

CASSAEAGGPRNEQFF TGTGCCAGCAGCGCGGAGGCGGGAGGGCCACGAAATGAGCAGTTCTTC TRBV7-2 TRBD2 TRBJ2-1 -
CASSPGLDSGGELFF TGTGCCAGCTCACCCGGACTCGATAGCGGCGGGGAGCTGTTTTTT TRBV18 - TRBJ2-2 -
CASSSARLFQNTIYF TGCGCCAGCAGCTCAGCGAGGCTTTTTCAAAACACCATATATTTT TRBV4-1 - TRBJ1-3 -
CASSLGRGRNTEAFF TGTGCCAGCAGCTTAGGGAGGGGTCGGAACACTGAAGCTTTCTTT TRBV7-2 - TRBJ1-1 -
CASSSRTGVGYTF TGTGCCAGCAGTTCCCGGACAGGGGTGGGCTACACCTTC TRBV28 TRBD1 TRBJ1-2 -
CASSDNYNSPLHF TGTGCCAGTTCCGACAACTATAATTCACCCCTCCACTTT TRBV19 - TRBJ1-6 once
CATKQGTGSPGELFF TGTGCCACCAAACAAGGGACAGGGAGTCCCGGGGAGCTGTTTTTT TRBV7-9 TRBD1 TRBJ2-2 -
CASSLGTSFPGELFF TGCGCCAGCAGCTTGGGGACTAGTTTCCCCGGGGAGCTGTTTTTT TRBV5-1 TRBD2 TRBJ2-2 once
CASSPKDRRNQPQHF TGTGCCAGCAGCCCTAAGGACAGACGAAATCAGCCCCAGCATTTT TRBV6-5 - TRBJ1-5 -
CASNPYGGNQPQHF TGTGCCAGCAATCCATACGGTGGCAATCAGCCCCAGCATTTT TRBV2 - TRBJ1-5 -
CASRAGTSKTGELFF TGTGCCAGCAGGGCCGGGACTAGCAAAACCGGGGAGCTGTTTTTT TRBV6-5 TRBD2 TRBJ2-2 -
CASSSGGTAFEAFF TGTGCCAGTAGTTCAGGGGGGACAGCATTTGAAGCTTTCTTT TRBV19 TRBD1 TRBJ1-1 once
CASSQDQGLTRTRSYNEQFF TGCGCCAGCAGCCAAGATCAGGGCCTGACTAGGACTCGGTCCTACAATGAGCAGTTCTTC TRBV4-3 - TRBJ2-1 once
CASSWDRGNEKLFF TGTGCCAGCAGCTGGGACAGGGGAAATGAAAAACTGTTTTTT TRBV7-9 TRBD1 TRBJ1-4 -
CASSSAGNSYNEQFF TGCGCCAGCAGCTCGGCGGGCAATTCCTACAATGAGCAGTTCTTC TRBV5-1 - TRBJ2-1 -
CASSYRVANEKLFF TGTGCCAGCAGTTACCGGGTTGCTAATGAAAAACTGTTTTTT TRBV6-6 - TRBJ1-4 -
CASSLREGDNEQFF TGTGCCAGCAGCCTCCGGGAGGGGGACAATGAGCAGTTCTTC TRBV2 TRBD2 TRBJ2-1 -
CASRVGQGTGQPQHF TGTGCCAGTAGGGTGGGACAGGGGACGGGTCAGCCCCAGCATTTT TRBV19 TRBD1 TRBJ1-5 -
CSVERSGGDEQFF TGCAGCGTTGAAAGGAGCGGGGGGGATGAGCAGTTCTTC TRBV29-1 TRBD2 TRBJ2-1 -
CASTKRGGNYEQYF TGTGCCAGCACCAAGCGGGGGGGGAACTACGAGCAGTACTTC TRBV6-5 TRBD2 TRBJ2-7 -
CASSPLDRGENTQYF TGCGCCAGCAGTCCTCTGGACAGGGGGGAAAATACGCAGTATTTT TRBV23-1 TRBD1 TRBJ2-3 few
CASSYDPSGEKLFF TGTGCCAGCAGTTACGATCCCTCGGGGGAAAAACTGTTTTTT TRBV6-5 - TRBJ1-4 -
CASREWDTSYEQYF TGTGCCAGCAGGGAATGGGACACCTCCTACGAGCAGTACTTC TRBV11-2 - TRBJ2-7 -
CASSLGGLGPLSETQYF TGTGCCAGCAGCTTAGGAGGGCTCGGACCATTGTCCGAGACCCAGTACTTC TRBV7-6 - TRBJ2-5 -
CASSEVPRSGAQYF TGCGCCAGCAGTGAGGTCCCGCGGTCGGGAGCGCAGTATTTT TRBV10-1 - TRBJ2-3 -
CAWRGGLLSGEKLFF TGTGCCTGGAGGGGGGGTCTTCTAAGCGGTGAAAAACTGTTTTTT TRBV30 - TRBJ1-4 once
CASSLLAQETQYF TGTGCCAGCAGTCTGCTAGCCCAGGAGACCCAGTACTTC TRBV27 - TRBJ2-5 -